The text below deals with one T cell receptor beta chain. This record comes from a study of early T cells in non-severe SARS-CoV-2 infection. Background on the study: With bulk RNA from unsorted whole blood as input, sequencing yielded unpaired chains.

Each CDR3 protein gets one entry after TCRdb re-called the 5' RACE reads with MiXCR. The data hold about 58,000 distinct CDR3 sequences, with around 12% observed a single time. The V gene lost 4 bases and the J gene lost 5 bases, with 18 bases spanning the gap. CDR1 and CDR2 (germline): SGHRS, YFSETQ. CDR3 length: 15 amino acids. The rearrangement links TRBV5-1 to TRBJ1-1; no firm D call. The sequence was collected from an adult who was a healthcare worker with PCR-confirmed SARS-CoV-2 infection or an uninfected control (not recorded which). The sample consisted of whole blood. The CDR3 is CASSLSPVEGTEAFF. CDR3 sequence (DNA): TGCGCCAGCAGCCTGTCTCCGGTGGAGGGTACTGAAGCTTTCTTT.